This record concerns one T cell receptor (beta chain) sequence. The CDR3 loop spans 13 amino acids. The germline V and J ends were trimmed by 2 bases and 1 base, with 5 bases remaining between them. In germline, CDR1 is SGHDN, CDR2 FVKESK. The sample is drawn from a study of CD8 T cells in Susac syndrome. Reverse transcription of about 0.45 to 1 ug RNA used random hexamers. TCRdb re-called the immunoSEQ multiplex PCR reads through MiXCR, storing one row per CDR3 protein. The sample records some 110,000 distinct CDR3 sequences, about 92% being singletons. The chain uses TRBV14 and TRBJ1-1, with D uncertain. This clonotype was obtained from a human donor with multiple sclerosis. Sequencing was done on a sample of CD4+ T cells from PBMCs. CDR3 nucleotide sequence: TGTGCCAGCAGCCAAACCAGGAACACTGAAGCTTTCTTT. Translating it yields CASSQTRNTEAFF.